The 7 T cell receptor beta chains below all came from one sample that was sequenced in a study of OX40 agonist ivuxolimab in advanced cancers. The table came from immunoSEQ multiplex PCR; TCRdb's copy has only in-frame clones and leaves some out. The sample comprises around 60,000 clones, about nine tenths of which are singletons, and around 25% rests with the top ten. Sequenced material: CD4+ or CD8+ T cells sorted from blood, taken in a trial of the OX40 agonist ivuxolimab. These receptors were taken from an adult with an advanced solid tumor such as melanoma, head and neck, liver or kidney cancer.

The V and J genes are TRBV7-9 and TRBJ2-5; D ambiguous. The germline gives CDR1 SEHNR, CDR2 FQNEAQ (reference sequence). CDR3 size: 15 residues. V lost 1 base and J 4 bases, leaving 13 bases between the germline ends. CDR3 loop: CASSLVSIRGETQYF. The CDR3 nucleotides read TGTGCCAGCAGCTTAGTTTCCATTCGTGGAGAGACCCAGTACTTC.

The chain recombines TRBV4-1 with TRBJ2-7; D not certain. Per germline, CDR1 MGHRA and CDR2 YSYEKL. V lost 5 bases and J lost 2, with 19 bases in between. The CDR3 consists of 16 residues. The CDR3 region is CASSLSTLTVPYEQYF. CDR3 coding DNA: TGCGCCAGCAGCTTATCAACGTTAACGGTTCCCTACGAGCAGTACTTC.

The chain recombines TRBV7-8 with TRBJ1-1; perhaps TRBD1 as D (5 bases). CDR3 length equals 11 residues. V gave up 10 bases and J gave up 3 bases, with 9 bases separating them. Germline lookup yields CDR1 SGHVS and CDR2 FQNEAQ. The CDR3 loop reads CATGEDTEAFF. In DNA form, the CDR3 reads TGTGCCACGGGGGAGGACACTGAAGCTTTCTTT.

V gene TRBV6-5 combines with J gene TRBJ2-1, with 7 nucleotides matching TRBD2. V gave up 0 bases and J gave up 1 base; unmatched junction bases: 0. CDR1 is MNHEY, CDR2 SVGAGI, per germline. CDR3 length: 15 amino acids. The CDR3 reads CASSYSGGSYNEQFF. Written as DNA, the CDR3 is TGTGCCAGCAGTTACTCGGGAGGGTCCTACAATGAGCAGTTCTTC.

The rearrangement links TRBV5-6 to TRBJ2-3; D gene uncertain. The V gene lost 4 bases and the J gene lost 2 bases, with 8 bases spanning the gap. The CDR3 loop spans 13 amino acids. From germline, CDR1 is SGHDT and CDR2 YYEEEE. The CDR3 region has the DNA TGTGCCAGCAGCCCTGGGGTCACAGATACGCAGTATTTT. It specifies CASSPGVTDTQYF.

This chain connects TRBV6-5 to TRBJ2-3; D is unresolved. CDR1 and CDR2 from the germline V gene are MNHEY and SVGAGI. This CDR3 contains 13 residues. With 7 bases removed from V and 6 bases from J, the gap between germline ends came to 14 bases. In DNA, the CDR3 is TGTGCCAGCAAACGAAGCCCCCAGGATACGCAGTATTTT. It codes for CASKRSPQDTQYF.

This chain uses TRBV19 with TRBJ1-1, with D tentatively TRBD1 (6 bases). The germline V gene has CDR1 LNHDA and CDR2 SQIVND (reference sequence). The CDR3 is 13 residues long. The ends were cut back, 3 bases at V and 6 bases at J, with 11 bases in the middle. In nucleotides, the CDR3 is TGTGCCAGTAGTATGGGGGGCTGGGCTGAAGCTTTCTTT. Its translation: CASSMGGWAEAFF.